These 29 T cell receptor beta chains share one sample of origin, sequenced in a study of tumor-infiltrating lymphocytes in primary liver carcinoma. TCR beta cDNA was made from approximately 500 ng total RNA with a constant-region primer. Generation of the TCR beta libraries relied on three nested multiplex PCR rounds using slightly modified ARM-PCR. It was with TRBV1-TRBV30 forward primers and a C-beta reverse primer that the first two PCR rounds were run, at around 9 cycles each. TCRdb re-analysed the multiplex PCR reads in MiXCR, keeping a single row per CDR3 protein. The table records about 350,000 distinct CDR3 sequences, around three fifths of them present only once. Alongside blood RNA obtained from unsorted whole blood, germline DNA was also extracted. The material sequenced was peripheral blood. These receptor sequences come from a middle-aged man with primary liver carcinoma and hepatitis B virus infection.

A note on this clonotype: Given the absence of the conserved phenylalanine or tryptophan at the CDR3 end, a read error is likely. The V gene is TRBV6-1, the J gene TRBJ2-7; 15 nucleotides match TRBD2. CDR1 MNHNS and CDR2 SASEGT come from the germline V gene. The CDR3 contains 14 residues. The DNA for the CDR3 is TGCGCCAGCGGCGGGACTAGCGGGAGGCACGAGCAGTACTTA. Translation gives CASGGTSGRHEQYL.

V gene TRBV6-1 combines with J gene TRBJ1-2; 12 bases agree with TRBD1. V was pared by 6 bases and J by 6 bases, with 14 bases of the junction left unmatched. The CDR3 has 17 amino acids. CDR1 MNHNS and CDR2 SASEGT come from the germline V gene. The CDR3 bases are TGTGCCAGCAGCGCACTAGAGGGACAGGGGGCGCGGAATGGCTACACCTTC. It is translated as CASSALEGQGARNGYTF.

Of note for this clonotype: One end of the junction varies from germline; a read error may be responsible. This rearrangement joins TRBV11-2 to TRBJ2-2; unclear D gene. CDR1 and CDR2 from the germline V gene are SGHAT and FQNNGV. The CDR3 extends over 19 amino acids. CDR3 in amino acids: CTSSPWWVAHRTNTGELFF. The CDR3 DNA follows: TGTACCAGCAGCCCATGGTGGGTCGCGCACAGAACGAACACCGGGGAGCTGTTTTTT.

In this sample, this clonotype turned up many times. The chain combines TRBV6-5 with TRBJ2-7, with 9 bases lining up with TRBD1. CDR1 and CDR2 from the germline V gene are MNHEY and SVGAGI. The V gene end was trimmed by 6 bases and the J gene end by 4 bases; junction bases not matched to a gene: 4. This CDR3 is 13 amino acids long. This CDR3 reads CASRRDREYEQYF. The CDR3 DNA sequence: TGTGCCAGCAGAAGGGACAGGGAATACGAGCAGTACTTC.

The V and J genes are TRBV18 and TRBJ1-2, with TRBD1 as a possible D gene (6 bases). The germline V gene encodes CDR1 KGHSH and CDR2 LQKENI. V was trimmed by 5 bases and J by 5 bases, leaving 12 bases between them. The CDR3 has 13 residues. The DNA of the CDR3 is TGTGCCAGCTCAGCCGAACAGGGATATGGCTACACCTTC. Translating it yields CASSAEQGYGYTF.

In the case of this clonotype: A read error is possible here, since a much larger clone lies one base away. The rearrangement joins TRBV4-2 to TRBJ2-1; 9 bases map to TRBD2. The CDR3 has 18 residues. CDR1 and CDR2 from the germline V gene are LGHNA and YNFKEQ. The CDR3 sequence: CASSQRLAGGPLDNGQFF. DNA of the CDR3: TGTGCCAGCAGTCAGAGGTTGGCGGGAGGGCCCTTAGACAATGGGCAGTTCTTC.

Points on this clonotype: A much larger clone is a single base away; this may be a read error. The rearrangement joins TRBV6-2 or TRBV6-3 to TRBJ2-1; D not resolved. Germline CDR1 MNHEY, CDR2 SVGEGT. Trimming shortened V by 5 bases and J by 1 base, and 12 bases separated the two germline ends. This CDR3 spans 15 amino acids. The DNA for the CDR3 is TGTGCCAGCAGTAAGGAAAGGGCTTCCTACAATGAGCAGTTCTTC. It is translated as CASSKERASYNEQFF.

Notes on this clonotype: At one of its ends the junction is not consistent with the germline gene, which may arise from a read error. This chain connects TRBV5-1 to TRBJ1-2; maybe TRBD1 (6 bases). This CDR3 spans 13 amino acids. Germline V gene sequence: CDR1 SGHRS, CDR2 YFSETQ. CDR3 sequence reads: CASSFGAGDGCTF. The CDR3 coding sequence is TGCGCCAGCAGCTTTGGTGCAGGGGATGGCTGCACCTTC.

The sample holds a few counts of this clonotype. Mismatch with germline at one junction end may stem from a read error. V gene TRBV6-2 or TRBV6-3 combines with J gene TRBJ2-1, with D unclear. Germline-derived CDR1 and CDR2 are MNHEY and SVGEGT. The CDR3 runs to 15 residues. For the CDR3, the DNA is TGTGCCAACAGTTACAATAGAAACTCCTACAATGAGCAGTTCTTC. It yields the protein CANSYNRNSYNEQFF.

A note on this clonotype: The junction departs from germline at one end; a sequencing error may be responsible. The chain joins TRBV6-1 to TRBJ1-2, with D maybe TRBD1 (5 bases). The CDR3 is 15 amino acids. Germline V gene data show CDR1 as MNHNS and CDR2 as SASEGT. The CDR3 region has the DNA TGTGCCAGCAGTGAAGCGAGTGGGGCGGGCTATGGCTACACTTTC. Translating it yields CASSEASGAGYGYTF.

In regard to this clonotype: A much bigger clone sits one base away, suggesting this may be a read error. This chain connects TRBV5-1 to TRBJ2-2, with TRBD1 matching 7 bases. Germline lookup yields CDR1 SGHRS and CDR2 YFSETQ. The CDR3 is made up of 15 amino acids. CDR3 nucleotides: TGCACCAGCAGCTTGGCTGGACAGGACACCGGGGAGCTGTTTTTT. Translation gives CTSSLAGQDTGELFF.

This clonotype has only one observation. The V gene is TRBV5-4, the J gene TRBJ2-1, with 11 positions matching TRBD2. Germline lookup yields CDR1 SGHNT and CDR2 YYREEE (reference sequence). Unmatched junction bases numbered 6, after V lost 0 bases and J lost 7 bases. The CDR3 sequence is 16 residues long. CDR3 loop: CASSLARTSGSNEQFF. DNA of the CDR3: TGTGCCAGCAGCTTGGCTCGGACTAGCGGGTCGAATGAGCAGTTCTTC.

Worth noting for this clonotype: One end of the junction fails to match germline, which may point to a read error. CDR3 residues: CATSVYPLGDSPSKSSYNEQFF. DNA for the CDR3: TGTGCCACCAGCGTATACCCCTTAGGAGACTCTCCATCTAAAAGCTCCTACAATGAGCAGTTCTTC. The V gene is TRBV11-2, the J gene TRBJ2-1; D unresolved. The CDR3 loop spans 22 amino acids. The germline V gene encodes CDR1 SGHAT and CDR2 FQNNGV.

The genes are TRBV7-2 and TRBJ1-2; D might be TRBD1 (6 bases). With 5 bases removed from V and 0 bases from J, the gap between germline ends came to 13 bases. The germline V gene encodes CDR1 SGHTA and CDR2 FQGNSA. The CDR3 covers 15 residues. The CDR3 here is CASSLGQNPNYGYTF. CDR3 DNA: TGTGCCAGCAGCCTAGGACAGAACCCTAACTATGGCTACACCTTC.

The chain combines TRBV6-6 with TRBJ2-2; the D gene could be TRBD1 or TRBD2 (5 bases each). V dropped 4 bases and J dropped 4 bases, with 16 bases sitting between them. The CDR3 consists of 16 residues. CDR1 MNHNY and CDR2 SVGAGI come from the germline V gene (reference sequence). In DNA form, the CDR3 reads TGTGCCAGCAGTTCGTCCGGGACCCACGGCACCGGGGAGCTGTTTTTT. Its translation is CASSSSGTHGTGELFF.

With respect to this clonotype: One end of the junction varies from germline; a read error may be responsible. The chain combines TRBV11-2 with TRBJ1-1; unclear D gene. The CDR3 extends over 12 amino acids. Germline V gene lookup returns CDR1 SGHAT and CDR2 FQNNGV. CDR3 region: CASSLDHTGAFF. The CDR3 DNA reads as TGCGCCAGCAGCTTAGACCACACTGGAGCTTTCTTT. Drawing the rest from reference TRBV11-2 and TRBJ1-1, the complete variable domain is EAGVAQSPRYKIIEKRQSVAFWCNPISGHATLYWYQQILGQGPKLLIQFQNNGVVDDSQLPKDRFSAERLKGVDSTLKIQPAKLEDSAVYLCASSLDHTGAFFGQGTRLTVV.

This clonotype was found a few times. The CDR3 region is CASSPGATYNEQFF. DNA of the CDR3: TGTGCCAGCAGCCCGGGGGCCACCTACAATGAGCAGTTCTTC. The chain has TRBV7-9 and TRBJ2-1; D might be TRBD1 or TRBD2, each matching 6 bases. Trimming removed 5 bases from V and 2 bases from J, with 10 bases in between. This CDR3 has 14 amino acids. CDR1 and CDR2 (germline): SEHNR, FQNEAQ (reference sequence).

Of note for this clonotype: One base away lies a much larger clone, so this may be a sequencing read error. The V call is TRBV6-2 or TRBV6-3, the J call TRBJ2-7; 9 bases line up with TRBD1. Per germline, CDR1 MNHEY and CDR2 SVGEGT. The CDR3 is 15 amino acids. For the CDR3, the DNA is TGTGGCAGCAGAACCGGGACAGGGAACTCCCACGAGCAGTACTTC. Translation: CGSRTGTGNSHEQYF.

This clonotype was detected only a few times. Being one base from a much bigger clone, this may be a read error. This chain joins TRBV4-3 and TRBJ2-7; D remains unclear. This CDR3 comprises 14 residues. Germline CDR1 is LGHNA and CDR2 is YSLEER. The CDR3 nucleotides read TGCGCCAGCAGCCCCCGCCGCGGCGCCTACGTGCAGTACTTC. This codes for CASSPRRGAYVQYF.

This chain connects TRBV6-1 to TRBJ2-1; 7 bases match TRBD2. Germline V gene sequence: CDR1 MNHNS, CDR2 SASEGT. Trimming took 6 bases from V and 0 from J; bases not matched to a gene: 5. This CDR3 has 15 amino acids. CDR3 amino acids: CASRATSDSYNEQFF. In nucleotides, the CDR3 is TGTGCCAGCAGGGCAACTAGCGACTCCTACAATGAGCAGTTCTTC.

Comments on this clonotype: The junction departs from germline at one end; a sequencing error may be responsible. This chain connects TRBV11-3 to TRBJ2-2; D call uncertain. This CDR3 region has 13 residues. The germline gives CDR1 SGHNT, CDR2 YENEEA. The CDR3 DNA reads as TGTACCAGCTCACTGGGATCAGCCGGGGAGCTGTTTTTT. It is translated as CTSSLGSAGELFF. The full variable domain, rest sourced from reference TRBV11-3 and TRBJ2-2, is EAGVVQSPRYKIIEKKQPVAFWCNPISGHNTLYWYLQNLGQGPELLIRYENEEAVDDSQLPKDRFSAERLKGVDSTLKIQPAELGDSAVYLCTSSLGSAGELFFGEGSRLTVL.

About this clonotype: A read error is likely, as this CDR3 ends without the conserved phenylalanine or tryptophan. CDR3 in amino acids: CAISLASGWTDTQYS. CDR3 nucleotide sequence: TGTGCCATCAGCTTAGCCAGCGGGTGGACAGATACGCAGTATTCT. The chain is built from TRBV11-2 and TRBJ2-3; the D gene is possibly TRBD2 (6 bases). This CDR3 contains 15 residues. The V gene's germline CDR1 is SGHAT and CDR2 FQNNGV.

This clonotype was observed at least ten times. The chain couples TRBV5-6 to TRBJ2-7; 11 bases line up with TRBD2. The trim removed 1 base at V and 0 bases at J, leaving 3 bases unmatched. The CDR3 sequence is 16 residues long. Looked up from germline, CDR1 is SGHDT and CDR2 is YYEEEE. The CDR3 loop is CASSLTSGSLSYEQYF. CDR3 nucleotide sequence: TGTGCCAGCAGCTTGACTAGCGGGAGTCTCTCCTACGAGCAGTACTTC.

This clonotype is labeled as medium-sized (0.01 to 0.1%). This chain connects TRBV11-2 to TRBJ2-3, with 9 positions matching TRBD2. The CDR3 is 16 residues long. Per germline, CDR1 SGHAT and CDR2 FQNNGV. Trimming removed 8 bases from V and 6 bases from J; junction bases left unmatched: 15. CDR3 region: CASSPGLAGTGDTQYF. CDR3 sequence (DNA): TGTGCCAGCTCTCCGGGGCTAGCGGGAACCGGGGATACGCAGTATTTT.

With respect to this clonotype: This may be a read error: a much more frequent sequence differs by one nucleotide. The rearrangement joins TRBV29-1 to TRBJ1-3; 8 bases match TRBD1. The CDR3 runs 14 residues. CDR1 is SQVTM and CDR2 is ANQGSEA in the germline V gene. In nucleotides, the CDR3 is TGCAACGTCCAACAGGGGGGTGCTGGAAACACCATATATTTT. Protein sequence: CNVQQGGAGNTIYF.

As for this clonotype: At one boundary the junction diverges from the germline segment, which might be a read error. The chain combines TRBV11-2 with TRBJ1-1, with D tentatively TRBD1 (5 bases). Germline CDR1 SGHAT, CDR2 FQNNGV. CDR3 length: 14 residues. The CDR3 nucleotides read TGTGTCAGCAGCTTAGAGCCCAGGGTTGGCGAAGCTTTCTTT. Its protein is CVSSLEPRVGEAFF.

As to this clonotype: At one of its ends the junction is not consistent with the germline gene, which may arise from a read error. The CDR3: CVSKASTNSPLHF. CDR3 nucleotide sequence: TGTGTCAGCAAAGCCAGCACAAATTCACCCCTCCACTTT. V usage is TRBV6-5 and J usage is TRBJ1-6; D unclear. The germline CDR1 and CDR2 sequences are MNHEY and SVGAGI. This CDR3 region has 13 residues.

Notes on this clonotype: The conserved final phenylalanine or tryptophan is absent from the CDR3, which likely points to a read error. Written as DNA, the CDR3 is TGTGCCAGCAGCTTGGAAGGCCGGGGGAACAATGAGCAGTTCTCC. It specifies CASSLEGRGNNEQFS. V and J are TRBV5-4 and TRBJ2-1; D is perhaps TRBD2 (6 bases). The CDR3 extends over 15 amino acids. V lost 0 bases to trimming and J lost 5 bases, with 12 bases between them. Germline lookup yields CDR1 SGHNT and CDR2 YYREEE (reference sequence).

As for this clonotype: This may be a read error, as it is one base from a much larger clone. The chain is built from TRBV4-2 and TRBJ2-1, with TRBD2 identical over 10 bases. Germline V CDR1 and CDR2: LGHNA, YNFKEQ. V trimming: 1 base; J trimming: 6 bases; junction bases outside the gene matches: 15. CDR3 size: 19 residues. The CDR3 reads CASSQGPGGTSEDSNEQFF. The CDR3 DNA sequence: TGTGCCAGCAGCCAAGGTCCGGGTGGGACTAGCGAGGACTCCAATGAGCAGTTCTTC.